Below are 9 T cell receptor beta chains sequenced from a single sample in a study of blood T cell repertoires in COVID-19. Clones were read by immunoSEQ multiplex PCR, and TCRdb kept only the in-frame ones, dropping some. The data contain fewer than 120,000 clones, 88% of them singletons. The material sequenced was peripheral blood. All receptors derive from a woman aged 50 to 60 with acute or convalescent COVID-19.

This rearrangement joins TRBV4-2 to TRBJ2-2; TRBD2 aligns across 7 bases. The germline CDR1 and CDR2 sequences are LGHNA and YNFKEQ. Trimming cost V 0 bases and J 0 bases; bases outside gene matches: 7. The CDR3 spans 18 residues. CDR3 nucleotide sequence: TGTGCCAGCAGCCAAGATGCAGCGGGACCGGCGAACACCGGGGAGCTGTTTTTT. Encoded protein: CASSQDAAGPANTGELFF.

CDR3 DNA: TGTGCCAGCAGCTTAATGGGACTAGCGGGTGGCAATGAGCAGTTCTTC. Its translation is CASSLMGLAGGNEQFF. The rearrangement links TRBV11-2 to TRBJ2-1; 12 nucleotides align to TRBD2. V lost 2 bases and J lost 6; bases outside the gene matches: 5. Germline CDR1 is SGHAT and CDR2 is FQNNGV. The CDR3 consists of 16 residues.

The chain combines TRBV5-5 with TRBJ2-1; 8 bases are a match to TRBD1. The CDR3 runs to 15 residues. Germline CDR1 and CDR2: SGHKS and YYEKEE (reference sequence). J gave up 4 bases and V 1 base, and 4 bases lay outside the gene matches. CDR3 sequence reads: CASSLTGGNYNEQFF. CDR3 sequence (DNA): TGTGCCAGCAGCTTGACAGGGGGTAATTACAATGAGCAGTTCTTC. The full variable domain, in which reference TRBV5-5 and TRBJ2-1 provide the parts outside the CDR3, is DAGVTQSPTHLIKTRGQQVTLRCSPISGHKSVSWYQQVLGQGPQFIFQYYEKEERGRGNFPDRFSARQFPNYSSELNVNALLLGDSALYLCASSLTGGNYNEQFFGPGTRLTVL.

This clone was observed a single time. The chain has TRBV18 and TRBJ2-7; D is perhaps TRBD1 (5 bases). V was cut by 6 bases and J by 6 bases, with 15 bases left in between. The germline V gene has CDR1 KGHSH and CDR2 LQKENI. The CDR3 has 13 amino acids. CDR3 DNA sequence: TGTGCCAGCTCCCCGAACGGACACGCCGAGCAGTACTTC. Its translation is CASSPNGHAEQYF.

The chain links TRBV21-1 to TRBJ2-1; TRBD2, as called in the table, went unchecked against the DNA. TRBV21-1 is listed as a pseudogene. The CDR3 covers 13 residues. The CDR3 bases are TGTGCCAGCTCCCCAGGACTAGCATGCCGGGCGTTCTTC. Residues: CASSPGLACRAFF.

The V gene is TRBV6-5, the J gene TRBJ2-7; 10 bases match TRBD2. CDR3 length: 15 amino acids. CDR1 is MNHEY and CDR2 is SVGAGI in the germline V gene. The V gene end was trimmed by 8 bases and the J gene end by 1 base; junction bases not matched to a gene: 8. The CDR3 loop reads CASAEREGLSYEQYF. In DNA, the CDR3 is TGTGCCAGCGCGGAGCGGGAGGGCCTTTCCTACGAGCAGTACTTC.

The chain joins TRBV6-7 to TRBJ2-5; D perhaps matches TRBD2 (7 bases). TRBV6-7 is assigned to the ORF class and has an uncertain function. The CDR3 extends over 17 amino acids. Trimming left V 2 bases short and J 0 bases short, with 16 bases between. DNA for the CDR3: TGTGCCAGCAGTTACGGAGGGGGAGGGCCGTACCAAGAGACCCAGTACTTC. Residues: CASSYGGGGPYQETQYF.

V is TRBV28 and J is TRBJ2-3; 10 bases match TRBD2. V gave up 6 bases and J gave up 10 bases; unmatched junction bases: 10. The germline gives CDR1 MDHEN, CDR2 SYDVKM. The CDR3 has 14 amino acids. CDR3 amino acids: CASRASGSSPAQYF. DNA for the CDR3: TGTGCCAGCAGGGCTAGCGGGAGCAGTCCAGCGCAGTATTTT. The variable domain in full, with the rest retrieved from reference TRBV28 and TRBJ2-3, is DVKVTQSSRYLVKRTGEKVFLECVQDMDHENMFWYRQDPGLGLRLIYFSYDVKMKEKGDIPEGYSVSREKKERFSLILESASTNQTSMYLCASRASGSSPAQYFGPGTRLTVL.

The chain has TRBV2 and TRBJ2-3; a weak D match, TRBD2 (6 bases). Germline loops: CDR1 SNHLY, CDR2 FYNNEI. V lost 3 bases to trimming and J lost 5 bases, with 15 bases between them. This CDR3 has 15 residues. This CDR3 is CASSDERLDVDTQYF. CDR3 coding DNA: TGTGCCAGCAGTGATGAGAGACTAGACGTAGATACGCAGTATTTT.